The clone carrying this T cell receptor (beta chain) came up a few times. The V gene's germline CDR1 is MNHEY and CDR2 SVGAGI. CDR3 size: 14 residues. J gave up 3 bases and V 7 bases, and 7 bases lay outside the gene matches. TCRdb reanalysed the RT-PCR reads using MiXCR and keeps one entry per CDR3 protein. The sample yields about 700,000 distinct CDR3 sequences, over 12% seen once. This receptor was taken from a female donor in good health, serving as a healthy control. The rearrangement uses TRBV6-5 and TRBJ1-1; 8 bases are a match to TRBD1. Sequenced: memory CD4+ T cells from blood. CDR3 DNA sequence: TGTGCCAGCAACTCTGGACAGGGATACACTGAAGCTTTCTTT. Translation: CASNSGQGYTEAFF.